This TCR beta chain was found in a study of T-cell memory formation after mild COVID-19 (TCRdb year 2021). Concerning the study at large: TCR sequence clusters from the two donors were largely donor specific. In a couple of donors, T-cell clones that expanded and contracted after mild COVID-19 were followed by sequencing TCRalpha and TCRbeta repertoires longitudinally. The cohort was made up of two young adult volunteers, one female and one male, who were previously healthy.

The investigation overall reported the following: SARS-CoV-2 specificity of the second-wave clones peaking on day 37 was not confirmed. Only two mild cases were covered by the study, and larger cohorts that include severe cases with pre-infection samples were considered necessary. Clones contracting from day 15 to 85 had balanced CD4/CD8 phenotypes, while a second wave expanding from day 15 to 37 was biased towards CD4+. Contracting CD4+ clones were found mainly in CM and EM memory subsets, while CD8+ clones were enriched in EMRA. The detection of some responding clones in pre-infection memory suggests that pre-existing cross-reactive memory T cells joined the SARS-CoV-2 response.

The CDR3 numbers 15 residues from cysteine through phenylalanine. The DNA shown is the 45-base CDR3, in frame from base 1. CDR1 and CDR2 are drawn from the germline V gene: MNHEY, SVGAGI. V is pared back by 6 bases and J by 6 bases, with 20 bases lying between the germline termini. In regard to this clonotype: Its antigen remains undetermined. Base qualities are not provided; no much larger clone lies one nucleotide away.

Ficoll-Paque density gradient centrifugation was used to isolate PBMCs. Reads for this sample came from an Illumina NovaSeq 6000. Using 5'RACE with constant-segment primers, TCRalpha and TCRbeta cDNA libraries were constructed, with sample barcodes and unique molecular identifiers added in the process. Trizol reagent was used to extract RNA from every sample. Library amplification was performed in two PCR steps, and a second sample barcode and Illumina TruSeq adapters were introduced in the second step. Libraries were sequenced on an Illumina NovaSeq with 2 x 150 bp paired-end reads. In the paper's pipeline: Demultiplexing of reads and collapsing into UMI-guided consensus sequences were performed with migec v1.2.7. Using mixcr v2.1.11, UMI consensuses were aligned to TRA and TRB V and J templates and then assembled into clonotypes. Clonotypes were classified as expanded or contracted when called significant by both edgeR and NoisET, with noise models trained on biological replicates. edgeR calls used a false discovery rate-adjusted p below 0.01 and a log2 fold-change threshold of 1. As an exploratory analysis of dynamics, PCA with hierarchical clustering was applied to max-normalized trajectories of the 1000 most abundant clonotypes. Separately sequenced CD4+ and CD8+ repertoires were used to assign a CD4 or CD8 phenotype to each responding clone. The raw public data were reprocessed by TCRdb itself: fastp quality trimming at Q25, MiXCR clonotype calling, in-frame beta chains only. Every CDR3 protein is listed once, alongside the most common genes and DNA of its rows. These V and J calls derive from TCRdb rather than the authors' analysis. Present in this sample are about 440,000 distinct CDR3 sequences, 15% to 25% of which were seen just once. Together, the top ten hold 7.5% to 9.5% of the sample.

Input material: PBMCs or a T cell subset sorted from them (not recorded which). In this chain, TRBV6-5 is recombined with TRBJ1-2, with a tentative D gene TRBD1 over 6 matching bases. The TCR originated in an adult woman who had mild COVID-19 (a few samples of this study predate the infection). The sample titles of this study are shuffled in the database, so cell type and time point are left out; the donor was told from shared clones. The CDR3 protein: CASSRMGASADGYTF. The sequenced DNA is TGTGCCAGCAGCCGGATGGGGGCGTCCGCGGATGGCTACACCTTC.